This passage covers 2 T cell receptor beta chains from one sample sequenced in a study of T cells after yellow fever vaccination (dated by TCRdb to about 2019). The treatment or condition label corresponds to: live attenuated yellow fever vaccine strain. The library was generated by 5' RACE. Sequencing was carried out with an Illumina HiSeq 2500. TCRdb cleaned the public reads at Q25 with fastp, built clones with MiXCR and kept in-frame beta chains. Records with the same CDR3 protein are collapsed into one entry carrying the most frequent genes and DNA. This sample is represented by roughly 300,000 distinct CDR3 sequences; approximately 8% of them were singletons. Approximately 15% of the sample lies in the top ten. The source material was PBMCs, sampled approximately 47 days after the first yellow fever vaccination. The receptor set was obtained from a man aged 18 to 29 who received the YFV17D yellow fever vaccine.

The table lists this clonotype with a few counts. CDR3 residues: CASSLEGGAKETQYF. CDR3 nucleotides: TGTGCCAGCAGCTTAGAAGGGGGCGCGAAAGAGACCCAGTACTTC. This chain links TRBV7-9 with TRBJ2-5, with 7 bases matching TRBD1. Per the germline V gene, CDR1 is SEHNR and CDR2 is FQNEAQ (reference sequence). The CDR3 covers 15 residues. V gave up 1 base and J gave up 3 bases; unmatched junction bases: 5.

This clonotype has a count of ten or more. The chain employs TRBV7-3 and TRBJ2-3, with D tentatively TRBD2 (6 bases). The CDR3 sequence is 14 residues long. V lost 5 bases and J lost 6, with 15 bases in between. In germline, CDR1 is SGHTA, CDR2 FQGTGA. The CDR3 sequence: CASSRAGSPDTQYF. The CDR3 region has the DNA TGTGCCAGCAGCCGAGCGGGTTCACCGGATACGCAGTATTTT. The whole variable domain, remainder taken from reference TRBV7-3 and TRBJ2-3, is GAGVSQTPSNKVTEKGKYVELRCDPISGHTALYWYRQSLGQGPEFLIYFQGTGAADDSGLPNDRFFAVRPEGSVSTLKIQRTERGDSAVYLCASSRAGSPDTQYFGPGTRLTVL.